The rows below give T cell receptor beta chains drawn from one sample of a study of shared clonotypes between healthy human individuals. Generated by immunoSEQ multiplex PCR, the TCRdb table keeps only in-frame clones and is missing some. The table lists fewer than 850,000 clones, roughly 78% of them singletons. Sample: memory CD4+ T cells sorted from blood. The receptor set was obtained from a woman in her twenties or thirties in good health. CDR3s include the opening cysteine and the closing phenylalanine or tryptophan. D genes are given only for firm matches. A clone size is listed for some rows: how often the clone was seen (once, few, many), or a class if it is expanded.

v_call,clone_size,j_call,d_call,cdr3_aa,cdr3_nt
TRBV28,NA,TRBJ1-2,NA,CASKEPLYGYTF,TGTGCCAGCAAGGAACCCCTTTATGGCTACACCTTC
TRBV11-1,NA,TRBJ1-5,NA,CASSPDGNQPQHF,TGTGCCAGCAGCCCCGACGGTAATCAGCCCCAGCATTTT
TRBV2,NA,TRBJ1-2,NA,CASSVRGGGDGYTF,TGTGCCAGCAGTGTTCGCGGAGGAGGGGATGGCTACACCTTC
TRBV7-3,NA,TRBJ2-2,NA,CASTTSYRELFF,TGTGCCAGCACCACTAGCTACCGGGAGCTGTTTTTT
TRBV7-2,NA,TRBJ2-3,TRBD1,CASSRDRGGRDTQYF,TGTGCCAGCAGTCGGGACAGAGGAGGTCGGGATACGCAGTATTTT
TRBV10-1,few,TRBJ1-1,TRBD1,CASTNRGTTEAFF,TGCGCCAGCACGAACAGGGGTACCACTGAAGCTTTCTTT
TRBV7-9,NA,TRBJ1-2,NA,CASSLDGNRGYTF,TGTGCCAGCAGCTTAGACGGGAACCGCGGCTACACCTTC
TRBV19,NA,TRBJ1-5,TRBD1,CASNGQAHSNQPQHF,TGTGCCAGTAACGGACAGGCCCATAGCAATCAGCCCCAGCATTTT
TRBV18,NA,TRBJ2-3,NA,CASSPRSDTDTQYF,TGTGCCAGCTCACCAAGGAGCGACACAGATACGCAGTATTTT
TRBV11-2,few,TRBJ2-1,NA,CASTSGAGYNEQFF,TGTGCCAGCACATCCGGAGCGGGTTACAATGAGCAGTTCTTC
TRBV7-8,NA,TRBJ2-1,NA,CASSSTRGGDYNEQFF,TGTGCCAGCAGCTCAACCAGGGGTGGTGATTACAATGAGCAGTTCTTC
TRBV5-1,NA,TRBJ1-5,NA,CASSEQGSGQPQHF,TGCGCCAGCAGCGAACAGGGATCAGGGCAGCCCCAGCATTTT
TRBV6-4,NA,TRBJ2-2,TRBD2,CASSELAGDRTGELFF,TGTGCCAGCAGTGAGCTAGCGGGAGATCGCACCGGGGAGCTGTTTTTT
TRBV28,NA,TRBJ2-1,NA,CASSFLRDYNEQFF,TGTGCCAGCAGTTTTTTGAGGGACTACAATGAGCAGTTCTTC
TRBV14,NA,TRBJ2-7,TRBD1,CASSQDWDREGEQYF,TGTGCCAGCAGCCAAGATTGGGACAGGGAAGGCGAGCAGTACTTC
TRBV5-1,NA,TRBJ1-1,NA,CASSRIGSNTEAFF,TGCGCCAGCAGTAGGATAGGTTCGAACACTGAAGCTTTCTTT
TRBV28,NA,TRBJ2-7,TRBD1,CASSLWGSGTGHYEQYF,TGTGCCAGCAGTTTATGGGGGTCTGGGACAGGGCACTACGAGCAGTACTTC
TRBV28,NA,TRBJ2-4,NA,CASRSNFSPSVYKNIQYF,TGTGCCAGCAGGTCCAACTTTTCCCCTAGTGTATACAAAAACATTCAGTACTTC
TRBV2,NA,TRBJ2-1,NA,CASKGDGSNEQFF,TGTGCCAGCAAGGGAGACGGGTCCAATGAGCAGTTCTTC
TRBV6-1,few,TRBJ1-4,NA,CASKRTRNEKLFF,TGTGCCAGCAAGAGAACTCGTAATGAAAAACTGTTTTTT
TRBV5-1,NA,TRBJ2-7,NA,CASSGLGGRSYEQYF,TGCGCCAGCAGCGGGCTTGGGGGTAGGTCCTACGAGCAGTACTTC
TRBV6-5,NA,TRBJ2-4,TRBD1,CASSSDRWTNIQYF,TGTGCCAGCAGTTCGGACAGGTGGACAAACATTCAGTACTTC
TRBV5-6,NA,TRBJ2-1,NA,CASSPDPRDEQFF,TGTGCCAGCAGCCCGGACCCTAGGGATGAGCAGTTCTTC
TRBV5-1,NA,TRBJ2-1,NA,CATNPDSTPSYNEQFF,TGCGCCACCAACCCCGACAGCACTCCCTCCTACAATGAGCAGTTCTTC
TRBV25-1,many,TRBJ2-3,TRBD2,CASSEMAGASTDTQYF,TGTGCCAGCAGTGAAATGGCGGGAGCAAGCACAGATACGCAGTATTTT
TRBV28,NA,TRBJ2-1,TRBD2,CASSSPGSGRGHEQFF,TGTGCCAGCAGTTCCCCCGGCAGCGGGAGGGGCCATGAGCAGTTCTTC
TRBV7-2,few,TRBJ2-4,NA,CASSPRQRREDIQYF,TGTGCCAGCAGCCCGCGACAAAGAAGGGAGGACATTCAGTACTTC
TRBV27,NA,TRBJ2-5,TRBD2,CASKQLAGGLETQYF,TGTGCTAGCAAACAACTAGCGGGAGGGCTAGAGACCCAGTACTTC
TRBV6-1,NA,TRBJ2-1,NA,CASSGYSDNEQFF,TGTGCCAGCAGTGGGTACTCCGACAATGAGCAGTTCTTC
TRBV18,NA,TRBJ1-5,TRBD1,CASSPTGQGVGQPQHF,TGTGCCAGCTCACCGACGGGACAGGGGGTCGGTCAGCCCCAGCATTTT
TRBV16,NA,TRBJ1-1,NA,CASSQHLTDMNTEAFF,TGTGCCAGCAGCCAACACTTGACAGATATGAACACTGAAGCTTTCTTT
TRBV11-2,many,TRBJ2-7,NA,CASSSQGYEQYF,TGTGCCAGCAGCTCACAGGGATACGAGCAGTACTTC
TRBV10-1,NA,TRBJ2-7,TRBD2,CASSEGGSSYEQYF,TGCGCCAGCAGTGAAGGCGGGAGCTCGTACGAGCAGTACTTC
TRBV5-1,few,TRBJ2-6,NA,CASSLIPGANVLTF,TGCGCCAGCAGCTTGATACCTGGGGCCAACGTCCTGACTTTC
TRBV18,NA,TRBJ1-1,NA,CASSPNPREAAFF,TGTGCCAGCTCACCGAACCCTCGCGAGGCAGCTTTCTTT
TRBV4-2,NA,TRBJ2-1,TRBD2,CASSQRVAGGESEQFF,TGTGCCAGCAGCCAAAGGGTAGCGGGAGGGGAAAGTGAGCAGTTCTTC
TRBV5-1,NA,TRBJ2-1,NA,CASSLGAAEDEQFF,TGCGCCAGCAGCTTGGGGGCGGCGGAGGATGAGCAGTTCTTC
TRBV18,once,TRBJ1-1,NA,CASSPRSAPGRRGPEAFF,TGTGCCAGCTCACCTAGGTCTGCTCCGGGACGGCGAGGGCCTGAAGCTTTCTTT
TRBV11-2,NA,TRBJ2-1,TRBD2,CASSPRLAGTNNEQFF,TGTGCCAGCAGCCCCCGACTAGCGGGGACGAACAATGAGCAGTTCTTC
TRBV6-1,once,TRBJ1-5,TRBD1,CASSEGQGNQPQHF,TGTGCCAGCAGTGAGGGACAGGGAAATCAGCCCCAGCATTTT
TRBV10-1,NA,TRBJ2-2,NA,CASRDTNTGELFF,TGCGCCAGCCGGGACACGAACACCGGGGAGCTGTTTTTT
TRBV6-6,many,TRBJ2-1,NA,CASQVLNEQFF,TGTGCCAGCCAGGTCTTGAATGAGCAGTTCTTC